This TCR beta chain stems from a study of identical twins. The CDR3 totals 16 residues. Trimming removed 6 bases at V and 6 bases at J, with 21 bases between. MiXCR was run by TCRdb on the 5' RACE reads, yielding one entry per CDR3 protein. The table records roughly 190,000 distinct CDR3 sequences, more than 15% of them present only once. The sample holds a few counts of this clonotype. The target antigen is unknown. Whole-study results and caveats: Out-of-frame TCR alpha sharing observed in monozygotic twins exceeded model estimates. Where beta out-of-frame sequences were concerned, excess twin sharing was weaker. There is a chance that invariant MAIT and iNKT cells partially muddied zero-insertion analyses.

In addition, the sample was reused for a study of T cells expressing NK-cell markers.

The TCR comes from a woman in her late teens or twenties in good health. The sample was CD8+ T cells sorted from blood. The chain uses TRBV12-3 or TRBV12-4 and TRBJ2-1, with TRBD2 as a possible D gene (6 bases). The CDR3 sequence is CASSSLGGGHLNEQFF. The CDR3 DNA reads as TGTGCCAGCAGCTCCTTGGGAGGCGGGCACCTCAATGAGCAGTTCTTC.